Described below is a single T cell receptor (beta chain) sequence and its context. This clonotype was seen a handful of times. It lacks a known antigen. Per-base quality was not reported, and no clone a single base away is much larger than it. The entry originates in a study of identical twins (dated by TCRdb to 2016 to 2018). As for the study more broadly: To test whether fetal clonotypes persist, this study deep-sequenced TCR alpha and beta repertoires from monozygotic twins, from unrelated adults of various ages, and from cord blood. To rule out contamination, the twin experiments were replicated at different times with different library preparation protocols.

Every donor was a healthy Caucasian. Three pairs of female monozygotic twins, all aged roughly 18 to 29 years, were included in the twin cohort. Positive isolation kits from Invitrogen were used to isolate the CD4+ and CD8+ T cell populations. Receptor libraries were prepared by 5' RACE. Sequencing used an Illumina HiSeq 2000. A universal primer binding site was introduced by template switching, and a unique molecular identifier was present in the final cDNA, enabling accurate counting of TCR cDNA molecules. First-strand cDNA for TCR alpha and beta chains was synthesized from specific primers in the conserved constant-segment region. Each cDNA library was double barcoded, with a SMART-Mk sample barcode plus Illumina barcodes, to control for contamination. TruSeq adapter sequences and Illumina sample barcodes were added in two successive PCR steps. TCR alpha and beta cDNA libraries were sequenced on the Illumina HiSeq platform with custom primers. The paper's processing steps were these. Unique molecular identifiers were extracted from raw reads with MiGEC, and CDR3 positions were determined with MiXCR. For each individual, recombination models were inferred using an EM algorithm with the repgenHMM and IGoR tools. Shared clonotypes were analyzed with the tcR package in R, and sharing was normalized by the product of cloneset sizes. Out-of-frame nonproductive sequences were analyzed to study raw recombination free of thymic and clonal selection effects. The raw public data were reprocessed by TCRdb itself: fastp quality trimming at Q25, MiXCR clonotype calling, in-frame beta chains only. Each entry is one CDR3 protein sequence, shown with its most common DNA and genes. The V and J calls reflect TCRdb's pipeline rather than the authors' work. The sample table shows 300,000 to 400,000 distinct CDR3 sequences, and over 9% are seen once. 6% to 9% of the sample rests with the top ten.

General findings and caveats noted by the study authors: A weaker excess of twin sharing was found in beta out-of-frame sequences because the signal-to-noise ratio was lowered by fewer shared sequences. Recombination models systematically underestimated out-of-frame TCR alpha sharing in monozygotic twins but agreed with sharing between unrelated individuals. Compared with coincidental sharing between unrelated individuals, out-of-frame TCR alpha sequences shared between twins had an excess of sequences with low generation probability. Fewer insertions were carried by abundant cord blood beta clonotypes; a weaker similar trend was observed in young adult naive repertoires, while no such trend was observed in memory repertoires. Invariant T cells such as MAIT and iNKT could partly confound zero-insertion analyses, although diverse VJ usage argued against such confounding for most clonotypes. Because the same donors could not be followed over many years, conclusions were based on cross-sectional statistical analysis.

The germline V gene (reference sequence) provides CDR1 LNHNV and CDR2 YYDKDF. The CDR3 starts with the cysteine, ends with the phenylalanine, and has 14 residues. Solely the CDR3 DNA is kept, with 42 bases framed from the first base. The junction carries 13 bases between V and J, which are trimmed by 3 bases and 5 bases respectively. The data were also submitted as part of a second study, on yellow fever vaccine responses in identical twins. The second study's authors report: According to the authors, in identical twins the way T cells responded to vaccination appeared partly convergent and partly personalized. In identical twins, the study followed T cell clones that responded to the vaccine with precision.

The rearrangement combines TRBV15 with TRBJ2-5; possibly the D gene is TRBD2, per 6 matching bases. This TCR came from a woman between 18 and 29 years old in good health. The material sequenced was CD8+ T cells sorted from blood. Read as DNA, the sequence is TGTGCCACCAGCAGGGCTGCGGGGCCCGAGACCCAGTACTTC. Its translation is CATSRAAGPETQYF. The reference TRBV15 and TRBJ2-5 proteins fill in what lies around the CDR3, so the full variable domain reads DAMVIQNPRYQVTQFGKPVTLSCSQTLNHNVMYWYQQKSSQAPKLLFHYYDKDFNNEADTPDNFQSRRPNTSFCFLDIRSPGLGDTAMYLCATSRAAGPETQYFGPGTRLLVL.